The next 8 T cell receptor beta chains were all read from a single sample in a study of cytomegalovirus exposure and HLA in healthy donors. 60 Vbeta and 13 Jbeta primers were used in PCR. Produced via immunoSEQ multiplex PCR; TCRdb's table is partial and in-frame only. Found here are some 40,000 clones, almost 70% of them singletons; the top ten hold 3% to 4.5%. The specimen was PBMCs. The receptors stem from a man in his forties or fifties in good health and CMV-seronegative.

CDR3 sequence reads: CASSVYRGQETQYF. The CDR3 DNA is TGTGCCAGCAGTGTCTACAGGGGGCAGGAGACCCAGTACTTC. The chain is built from TRBV28 and TRBJ2-5; TRBD1 matches at 9 bases. This CDR3 contains 14 residues. Germline values: CDR1 MDHEN, CDR2 SYDVKM. The J segment lost 5 bases and the V segment lost 5 bases, leaving 6 bases of the junction unmatched.

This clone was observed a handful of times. The CDR3 DNA follows: TGCAGCGTTGACGGGGGGGATGAAAAACTGTTTTTT. This codes for CSVDGGDEKLFF. V usage is TRBV29-1 and J usage is TRBJ1-4, with D perhaps matching TRBD1 (5 bases). V lost 3 bases to trimming and J lost 6 bases, with 8 bases between them. Germline CDR1 and CDR2: SQVTM and ANQGSEA. The length of the CDR3 is 12 residues.

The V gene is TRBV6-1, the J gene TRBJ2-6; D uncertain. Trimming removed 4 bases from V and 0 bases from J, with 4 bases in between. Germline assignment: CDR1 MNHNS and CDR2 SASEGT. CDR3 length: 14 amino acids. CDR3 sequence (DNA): TGTGCCAGCAGTGGGGCCTCTGGGGCCAACGTCCTGACTTTC. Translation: CASSGASGANVLTF.

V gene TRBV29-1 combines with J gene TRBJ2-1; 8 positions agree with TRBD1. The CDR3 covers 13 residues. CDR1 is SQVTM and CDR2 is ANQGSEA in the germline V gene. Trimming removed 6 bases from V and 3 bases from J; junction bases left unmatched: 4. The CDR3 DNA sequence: TGCAGCGTCGGACAGGGACGCTACAATGAGCAGTTCTTC. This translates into CSVGQGRYNEQFF.

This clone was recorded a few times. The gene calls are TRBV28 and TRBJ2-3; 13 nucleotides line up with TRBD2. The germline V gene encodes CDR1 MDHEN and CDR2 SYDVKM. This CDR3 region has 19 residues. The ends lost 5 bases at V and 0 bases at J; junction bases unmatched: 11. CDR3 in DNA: TGTGCCAGCAGTGTGACTAGCGGGGGGAGATATAGTAGCACAGATACGCAGTATTTT. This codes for CASSVTSGGRYSSTDTQYF.

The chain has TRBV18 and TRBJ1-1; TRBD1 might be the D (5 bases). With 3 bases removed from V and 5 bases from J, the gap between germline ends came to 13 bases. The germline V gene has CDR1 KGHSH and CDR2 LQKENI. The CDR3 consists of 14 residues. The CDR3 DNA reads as TGTGCCAGCTCACCTTCCTTGGGGGGGACTGAAGCTTTCTTT. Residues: CASSPSLGGTEAFF.

CDR3: CASSLSGLVGYEQYF. The CDR3 bases are TGTGCCAGCAGTTTATCCGGACTAGTAGGTTACGAGCAGTACTTC. The chain joins TRBV28 to TRBJ2-7; 7 bases are shared with TRBD2. Trimming cost V 1 base and J 4 bases; bases outside gene matches: 7. CDR1 is MDHEN and CDR2 is SYDVKM in the germline V gene. This CDR3 has 15 amino acids.

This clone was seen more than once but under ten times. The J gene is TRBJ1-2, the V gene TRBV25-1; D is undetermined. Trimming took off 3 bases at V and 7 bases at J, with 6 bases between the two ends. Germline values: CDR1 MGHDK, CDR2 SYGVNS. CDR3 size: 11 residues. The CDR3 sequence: CASSEGGGYTF. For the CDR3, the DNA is TGTGCCAGCAGTGAGGGAGGTGGCTACACCTTC.